A selection of T cell receptor beta chains follows, all from one sample in a study of blood T cell repertoires in COVID-19. Using immunoSEQ multiplex PCR, the repertoire was profiled, and TCRdb retains in-frame clones only, with some absent. The sample has just under 65,000 clones; over 80% are singletons. The sample taken for sequencing was peripheral blood. These receptors were obtained from a human donor in a cohort sampled during active COVID-19. Both conserved end residues are part of each CDR3. D genes are given only for firm matches. Size is omitted from some rows. Given values are once, few, many or a class for expanded clones.

j_call	clone_size	v_call	d_call	cdr3_nt	cdr3_aa
TRBJ2-7	few	TRBV7-2	.	TGTGCCAGCAGCTTAGGAATTCTGAGATCCTACGAGCAGTACTTC	CASSLGILRSYEQYF
TRBJ2-2	.	TRBV4-2	TRBD2	TGTGCCAGCAGCCAAGATTTCGGGGGGGCAACCGGGGAGCTGTTTTTT	CASSQDFGGATGELFF
TRBJ2-7	.	TRBV6-6	TRBD2	TGTGCCAGCAGGCCTAGCGGGGGGGTCTTATACGAGCAGTACTTC	CASRPSGGVLYEQYF
TRBJ2-7	once	TRBV9	TRBD1	TGTGCCAGCAGCAACGGAGGACAGGGAGGCTCCTACGAGCAGTACTTC	CASSNGGQGGSYEQYF
TRBJ1-2	.	TRBV30	.	TGTGCCTGGAGTGCAAAGCAAGGGAGGATGAGGGGCTACACCTTC	CAWSAKQGRMRGYTF
TRBJ2-1	.	TRBV6-2/TRBV6-3	.	TGTGCCAGCAGCCAGATAGACAGAGACTACAATGAGCAGTTCTTC	CASSQIDRDYNEQFF
TRBJ2-3	.	TRBV5-1	TRBD2	TGCGCCAGCAGCTGGGGGGGTCTAGACACAGATACGCAGTATTTT	CASSWGGLDTDTQYF
TRBJ1-4	.	TRBV28	TRBD1	TGTGCCAGTCGTACAGGGGGTTCCGGGGATGAAAAACTGTTTTTT	CASRTGGSGDEKLFF
TRBJ1-4	.	TRBV4-3	.	TGCGCCAGCAGCCAAGAGGGAGGGTTTGGCGAAAAACTGTTTTTT	CASSQEGGFGEKLFF
TRBJ2-1	.	TRBV2	.	TGTGCCAGCAGTGAAATTAGCGGGCAGTTCTTC	CASSEISGQFF
TRBJ2-5	.	TRBV9	TRBD1	TGTGCCAGCAGCGAGGGACAGGGTGGAGAGACCCAGTACTTC	CASSEGQGGETQYF
TRBJ1-5	.	TRBV4-3	.	TGCGCCAGCAGCCAAGCCCCCCGACGGGACTCCCCTCGCCGGTATAGCAATCAGCCCCAGCATTTT	CASSQAPRRDSPRRYSNQPQHF
TRBJ2-1	.	TRBV2	TRBD2	TGTGCCAGCAGGAAAGGGCTAGCGGGGGGTTACAATGAGCAGTTCTTC	CASRKGLAGGYNEQFF
TRBJ1-1	.	TRBV2	.	TGTGCCAGCAGGCCTAATGCGGACACTGAAGCTTTCTTT	CASRPNADTEAFF
TRBJ2-5	once	TRBV11-2	TRBD2	TGTGCCAGCAGCTTAAATAGCGGGGAGACCCAGTACTTC	CASSLNSGETQYF
TRBJ2-6	.	TRBV24-1	.	TGTGCCACCAGTCGTTCGACTGGGGGCCTTGGGGCCAACGTCCTGACTTTC	CATSRSTGGLGANVLTF
TRBJ1-2	once	TRBV6-2/TRBV6-3	.	TGTGCCAGCAGTTACTCCGGTGGAGGGGCCTATGGCTACACCTTC	CASSYSGGGAYGYTF
TRBJ1-1	.	TRBV5-6	.	TGTGCCAGCAGCTTGGGCAGGCCGAACACTGAAGCTTTCTTT	CASSLGRPNTEAFF
TRBJ2-6	.	TRBV6-1	.	TGTGCCAGCAGTGAAGCGCTCCCAGGCCTCTGGGCCAACGTCCTGACTTTC	CASSEALPGLWANVLTF
TRBJ1-5	.	TRBV2	.	TGTGCCAGCAGTCCCAGACAGGATCCTAATCAGCCCCAGCATTTT	CASSPRQDPNQPQHF
TRBJ1-5	.	TRBV12-3/TRBV12-4	.	TGTGCCAGCAGTTTAGGAGGACAGCCCCAGCATTTT	CASSLGGQPQHF
TRBJ1-3	.	TRBV9	.	TGTGCCAGCAGCGTAGCAGTTGGAAACACCATATATTTT	CASSVAVGNTIYF
TRBJ2-2	.	TRBV13	TRBD1	TGTGCCAGCAGCCGGACAGGGGGCCTCGACACCGGGGAGCTGTTTTTT	CASSRTGGLDTGELFF
TRBJ1-1	.	TRBV2	.	TGTGCCAGCAGTGTCTCTCAGGGGAGAGCTTTCTTT	CASSVSQGRAFF
TRBJ1-1	.	TRBV12-3/TRBV12-4	TRBD1	TGTGCCAGCAGGGGACAGCTGAACACTGAAGCTTTCTTT	CASRGQLNTEAFF